Below, 18 T cell receptor beta chains from the same sample are listed, as sequenced in a study of cytomegalovirus exposure and HLA in healthy donors. Use of 60 Vbeta and 13 Jbeta primers characterized the PCR. The data were produced by immunoSEQ multiplex PCR, yet TCRdb's version contains in-frame clones alone and is incomplete. The sample includes over 45,000 clones, approximately 78% seen only once; the top ten take around 1.5%. The sample comprised PBMCs. The source is a female donor in good health and CMV-seronegative.

This sequence joins TRBV19 and TRBJ2-2; D possibly corresponds to TRBD1 (5 bases). The germline gives CDR1 LNHDA, CDR2 SQIVND (reference sequence). Trimming left V 3 bases short and J 1 base short, with 12 bases between. The CDR3 is made up of 16 amino acids. The CDR3 coding sequence is TGTGCCAGTAGTATCAGGGCAGCTAAGAACACCGGGGAGCTGTTTTTT. Protein product: CASSIRAAKNTGELFF.

The chain couples TRBV19 to TRBJ1-1, with TRBD1 identical over 7 bases. The V gene's germline CDR1 is LNHDA and CDR2 SQIVND (reference sequence). J lost 3 bases, V lost 6 bases, and 19 bases had no gene match. This CDR3 contains 18 residues. CDR3 sequence (DNA): TGTGCCAGTAGCACGGACAGGCCTATTCACTTATTAGACACTGAAGCTTTCTTT. Translating gives CASSTDRPIHLLDTEAFF.

Here the CDR3 reads CASSKALSGERGPYEQYF. The CDR3 DNA reads TGTGCCAGCAGCAAAGCGCTTTCGGGGGAAAGAGGGCCCTACGAGCAGTACTTC. This chain connects TRBV21-1 to TRBJ2-7; no check of the table's D call, TRBD2, against the DNA was made. TRBV21-1 is labeled a pseudogene. The CDR3 sequence is 18 residues long.

There are a few counts of this clone. The chain links TRBV7-9 to TRBJ2-2; weak D call: TRBD1 (5 bases). V lost 5 bases and J 4 bases, leaving 17 bases between the germline ends. CDR3 size: 16 residues. Germline V gene data show CDR1 as SEHNR and CDR2 as FQNEAQ (reference sequence). The CDR3 is CASSGTGARGTGELFF. Here the CDR3 DNA reads TGTGCCAGCAGCGGAACAGGCGCTAGGGGCACCGGGGAGCTGTTTTTT.

This clone has just one count. This chain links TRBV9 with TRBJ2-3, with 9 bases lining up with TRBD2. CDR1 is SGDLS, CDR2 YYNGEE, per germline. The CDR3 has 17 amino acids. V was pared by 1 base and J by 0 bases, with 6 bases of the junction left unmatched. CDR3 residues: CASSVRGGGASTDTQYF. The CDR3 nucleotides are TGTGCCAGCAGCGTACGAGGCGGGGGGGCGAGCACAGATACGCAGTATTTT.

In its sample, this clone was seen a few times. The rearrangement links TRBV27 to TRBJ2-7; TRBD1 matches 10 bases. The junction had 6 bases not matched to a gene; V was cut back by 6 bases and J by 4 bases. CDR3 length: 14 amino acids. CDR1 and CDR2 (germline): MNHEY, SMNVEV (reference sequence). CDR3 bases: TGTGCCAGCAGCTCACGGACAGGGGGTTACGAGCAGTACTTC. This codes for CASSSRTGGYEQYF.

The rearrangement joins TRBV7-6 to TRBJ2-7; 9 bases map to TRBD1. V shed 5 bases, J shed 4 bases, and the junction held 6 bases outside the gene matches. This CDR3 is built from 14 residues. Germline assignment: CDR1 SGHVS and CDR2 FNYEAQ. The CDR3 protein is CASSTRQGEYEQYF. In DNA form, the CDR3 reads TGTGCCAGCAGCACCCGACAGGGGGAATACGAGCAGTACTTC.

This rearrangement joins TRBV7-2 to TRBJ1-1, with no clear D. CDR3 length equals 14 residues. V shed 1 base and J shed 5 bases, with 11 bases lying between them. In germline, CDR1 is SGHTA, CDR2 FQGNSA. Here the CDR3 reads CASSLGPPITEAFF. In nucleotides, the CDR3 is TGTGCCAGCAGCTTAGGGCCCCCAATTACTGAAGCTTTCTTT.

The V and J genes are TRBV7-2 and TRBJ2-1; 7 nucleotides match TRBD2. This CDR3 spans 17 amino acids. With V trimmed by 1 base and J by 2 bases, 8 bases remained unmatched. Germline V gene lookup returns CDR1 SGHTA and CDR2 FQGNSA. The CDR3 protein is CASSLGLSRGTYNEQFF. CDR3 nucleotides: TGTGCCAGCAGCTTAGGACTTTCGCGGGGGACCTACAATGAGCAGTTCTTC.

This chain connects TRBV7-9 to TRBJ2-2; 9 positions match TRBD1. The CDR3 covers 15 residues. Germline V gene lookup returns CDR1 SEHNR and CDR2 FQNEAQ (reference sequence). V shed 4 bases, J shed 3 bases, and the junction held 3 bases outside the gene matches. In DNA form, the CDR3 reads TGTGCCAGCAGCTCGTGGACAGGGGACACCGGGGAGCTGTTTTTT. Translating it yields CASSSWTGDTGELFF. Supplemented by reference TRBV7-9 and TRBJ2-2, the full variable domain reads DTGVSQNPRHKITKRGQNVTFRCDPISEHNRLYWYRQTLGQGPEFLTYFQNEAQLEKSRLLSDRFSAERPKGSFSTLEIQRTEQGDSAMYLCASSSWTGDTGELFFGEGSRLTVL.

The chain uses TRBV7-8 and TRBJ1-3; D remains ambiguous. The CDR3 extends over 14 amino acids. V was cut by 5 bases and J by 0 bases, with 8 bases left in between. Germline CDR1 SGHVS, CDR2 FQNEAQ. Written as DNA, the CDR3 is TGTGCCAGCAGCAGAGAGGACTCTGGAAACACCATATATTTT. Amino acids: CASSREDSGNTIYF. Together with reference TRBV7-8 and TRBJ1-3, the CDR3 gives the full variable domain: GAGVSQSPRYKVAKRGQDVALRCDPISGHVSLFWYQQALGQGPEFLTYFQNEAQLDKSGLPSDRFFAERPEGSVSTLKIQRTQQEDSAVYLCASSREDSGNTIYFGEGSWLTVV.

This clone has only one observation. This sequence joins TRBV2 and TRBJ1-2; D remains ambiguous. CDR1 and CDR2 from the germline V gene are SNHLY and FYNNEI. This CDR3 comprises 13 residues. Between the trimmed V and J ends, which lost 4 bases and 6 bases, there was a span of 12 bases. CDR3 in DNA: TGTGCCAGCAGTGTTACGGGGTATGATGGCTACACCTTC. Protein product: CASSVTGYDGYTF.

The chain recombines TRBV9 with TRBJ1-2; D remains ambiguous. The CDR3 length is 13 residues. Trimming cost V 1 base and J 4 bases, with 8 bases left between them. Germline values: CDR1 SGDLS, CDR2 YYNGEE. CDR3 nucleotides: TGTGCCAGCAGCGTAAGCGGGTCCTATGGCTACACCTTC. Its translation is CASSVSGSYGYTF. The full variable domain, with the rest looked up from reference TRBV9 and TRBJ1-2, is DSGVTQTPKHLITATGQRVTLRCSPRSGDLSVYWYQQSLDQGLQFLIQYYNGEERAKGNILERFSAQQFPDLHSELNLSSLELGDSALYFCASSVSGSYGYTFGSGTRLTVV.

This sequence joins TRBV19 and TRBJ1-6; D is unclear. The CDR3 runs to 12 residues. The germline V gene has CDR1 LNHDA and CDR2 SQIVND (reference sequence). V shed 9 bases and J shed 5 bases, with 8 bases lying between them. CDR3 nucleotides: TGTGCCAGCGGACTGAATAATTCACCCCTCCACTTT. Translated, it gives CASGLNNSPLHF.

The J gene is TRBJ1-4, the V gene TRBV11-3; D gene ambiguous. Germline loops: CDR1 SGHNT, CDR2 YENEEA. This CDR3 is built from 11 residues. V lost 7 bases, J lost 13 bases, and 13 bases lay in between. Here the CDR3 reads CASTPGSPLFF. In nucleotides, the CDR3 is TGTGCCAGCACCCCCGGGAGCCCACTGTTTTTT.

The chain couples TRBV6-5 to TRBJ1-2; TRBD1 matches 9 bases. This CDR3 has 13 amino acids. Germline-derived CDR1 and CDR2 are MNHEY and SVGAGI. The trim removed 6 bases at V and 5 bases at J, leaving 4 bases unmatched. CDR3 in amino acids: CASREGTGYGYTF. CDR3 nucleotides: TGTGCCAGCAGAGAAGGGACAGGGTATGGCTACACCTTC.

This clone was observed a handful of times. The DNA for the CDR3 is TGTGCCAGCAGCTTGGACAGGGGTGGCGGTAGGGGCTACACCTTC. The encoded protein is CASSLDRGGGRGYTF. The chain has TRBV5-5 and TRBJ1-2, with 7 bases aligning to TRBD1. Germline V gene data show CDR1 as SGHKS and CDR2 as YYEKEE (reference sequence). V shed 0 bases, J shed 8 bases, and the junction held 10 bases outside the gene matches. This CDR3 is 15 amino acids long.

The rearrangement links TRBV30 to TRBJ1-4; 7 bases agree with TRBD1. Trimming at V came to 2 bases and at J to 8 bases, leaving 14 bases not matched to a gene. This CDR3 region has 16 residues. The germline CDR1 and CDR2 sequences are GTSNPN and SVGIG (reference sequence). The CDR3 here is CAWSTPGQRNREKLFF. The CDR3 bases are TGTGCCTGGAGTACCCCGGGACAGCGAAACAGGGAAAAACTGTTTTTT.